The 21 T cell receptor beta chains below come from one sample, sequenced in a study of T cell repertoires in cytomegalovirus infection. TCRdb recomputed calls from the reads with MiXCR, one row per CDR3 protein. The data hold about 190,000 distinct CDR3 sequences, with 28% observed a single time. Sample: PBMCs. The receptors originated from a human donor in good health (CMV status not recorded). Some clones in this sample may be carry-over from other donors' samples.

This sequence joins TRBV10-3 and TRBJ1-2; TRBD1 might be the D (6 bases). Trimming removed 10 bases from V and 4 bases from J, with 10 bases in between. This CDR3 has 11 amino acids. CDR1 is ENHRY and CDR2 is SYGVKD in the germline V gene. The CDR3 region has the DNA TGTGCCACCGGACAGTTCTATGGCTACACCTTC. The encoded protein is CATGQFYGYTF.

This clonotype occurred a few times. The chain links TRBV7-9 to TRBJ2-7; D is perhaps TRBD2 (5 bases). The CDR3 is 14 residues long. V was trimmed by 7 bases and J by 5 bases, leaving 18 bases between them. Germline V gene lookup returns CDR1 SEHNR and CDR2 FQNEAQ (reference sequence). This chain's CDR3 is CASTSVEVGNEQYF. The CDR3, as DNA: TGTGCCAGCACCTCCGTGGAGGTCGGGAACGAGCAGTACTTC.

The sample holds one count of this clonotype. The chain joins TRBV3-1 to TRBJ1-1; D is ambiguous. The V and J ends lost 1 base and 9 bases respectively, with 9 bases between them. This CDR3 comprises 12 residues. Germline V gene sequence: CDR1 LGHDT, CDR2 YNNKEL (reference sequence). CDR3 nucleotide sequence: TGTGCCAGCAGCCAAGGTGGGAGAAAAGCTTTCTTT. Translated, it gives CASSQGGRKAFF.

This rearrangement joins TRBV5-5 to TRBJ2-4, with 7 positions matching TRBD1. With 1 base clipped from V and 8 bases from J, the junction kept 9 bases outside the gene matches. Per the germline V gene, CDR1 is SGHKS and CDR2 is YYEKEE (reference sequence). The CDR3 sequence is 15 residues long. The CDR3 loop is CASSLRRGQLDIQYF. DNA of the CDR3: TGTGCCAGCAGCTTGAGAAGGGGGCAGTTGGACATTCAGTACTTC.

This clonotype was detected only a few times. V gene TRBV5-5 combines with J gene TRBJ2-1; D not resolved. The CDR3 consists of 16 residues. Trimming shortened V by 4 bases and J by 5 bases, and 19 bases separated the two germline ends. Germline V gene data show CDR1 as SGHKS and CDR2 as YYEKEE (reference sequence). CDR3 DNA: TGTGCCAGCAGCCTAAGGACCCAACGCCCCCACAATGAGCAGTTCTTC. As protein: CASSLRTQRPHNEQFF. Filled out from reference TRBV5-5 and TRBJ2-1, the complete variable domain reads DAGVTQSPTHLIKTRGQQVTLRCSPISGHKSVSWYQQVLGQGPQFIFQYYEKEERGRGNFPDRFSARQFPNYSSELNVNALLLGDSALYLCASSLRTQRPHNEQFFGPGTRLTVL.

This clonotype was counted only a few times. This sequence joins TRBV7-8 and TRBJ2-6; D unresolved. The CDR3 has 14 amino acids. The germline V and J ends were trimmed by 5 bases and 4 bases, with 9 bases remaining between them. CDR1 SGHVS and CDR2 FQNEAQ come from the germline V gene. The CDR3 DNA sequence: TGTGCCAGCAGCCCCACGAGGGGGGCCAACGTCCTGACTTTC. It specifies CASSPTRGANVLTF.

This chain uses TRBV10-3 with TRBJ1-1; no clear D. Trimming cost V 10 bases and J 0 bases, with 6 bases left between them. Per the germline V gene, CDR1 is ENHRY and CDR2 is SYGVKD. This CDR3 spans 11 amino acids. The CDR3 is CATQLNTEAFF. In DNA form, the CDR3 reads TGTGCCACCCAGCTGAACACTGAAGCTTTCTTT.

The V gene is TRBV19, the J gene TRBJ2-5, with D tentatively TRBD1 (7 bases). Trimming pared 7 bases from V and 4 bases from J, leaving 13 bases between. CDR3 size: 13 residues. Germline V CDR1 and CDR2: LNHDA, SQIVND (reference sequence). CDR3 amino acids: CASMRQGGETQYF. CDR3 nucleotides: TGTGCCAGTATGAGGCAGGGGGGAGAGACCCAGTACTTC.

This clonotype was seen once. The chain links TRBV11-2 to TRBJ2-3; TRBD1 aligns across 10 bases. J was trimmed by 1 base and V by 3 bases; bases with no gene match: 4. The CDR3 length is 16 residues. Germline V gene data show CDR1 as SGHAT and CDR2 as FQNNGV. CDR3 protein: CASSFSGTGGTDTQYF. The CDR3 DNA sequence: TGTGCCAGCAGCTTCTCCGGGACAGGGGGCACAGATACGCAGTATTTT. Looking up the rest from reference TRBV11-2 and TRBJ2-3 gives the full variable domain: EAGVAQSPRYKIIEKRQSVAFWCNPISGHATLYWYQQILGQGPKLLIQFQNNGVVDDSQLPKDRFSAERLKGVDSTLKIQPAKLEDSAVYLCASSFSGTGGTDTQYFGPGTRLTVL.

This clonotype has more than one count but fewer than ten. The V and J genes are TRBV5-4 and TRBJ2-1; no clear D gene. The V gene lost 2 bases and the J gene lost 5 bases, with 14 bases spanning the gap. The CDR3 length is 15 residues. Looked up from germline, CDR1 is SGHNT and CDR2 is YYREEE (reference sequence). CDR3 amino acids: CASSFEAGLNNEQFF. In nucleotides, the CDR3 is TGTGCCAGCAGCTTTGAGGCAGGTCTTAACAATGAGCAGTTCTTC.

V gene TRBV20-1 combines with J gene TRBJ1-6; the match to TRBD1 covers 9 bases. The ends lost 5 bases at V and 10 bases at J; junction bases unmatched: 6. Germline assignment: CDR1 DFQATT and CDR2 SNEGSKA (reference sequence). The CDR3 length is 13 residues. The CDR3 sequence: CSAPGQGSSPLHF. The CDR3 coding sequence is TGCAGTGCTCCGGGACAGGGAAGCTCACCCCTCCACTTT.

In its sample, this clonotype was seen once. This sequence joins TRBV7-3 and TRBJ2-5, with 11 bases lining up with TRBD2. Per germline, CDR1 SGHTA and CDR2 FQGTGA. This CDR3 has 15 amino acids. The V segment lost 4 bases and the J segment 2 bases; nucleotides outside the gene matches: 3. The CDR3 protein is CASSSSGGNQETQYF. DNA of the CDR3: TGTGCCAGCAGCTCTAGCGGGGGGAATCAAGAGACCCAGTACTTC.

Comment on this clonotype: A single base separates this from a much larger clone, so it may be a read error. V usage is TRBV7-2 and J usage is TRBJ1-1; TRBD1 agrees at 7 bases. Germline lookup yields CDR1 SGHTA and CDR2 FQGNSA. CDR3 length equals 13 residues. CDR3 nucleotides: TGTGCCAGCAGCCGAGACAGGGCCACTGATGCTTTCTTT. Translated: CASSRDRATDAFF.

The J gene is TRBJ2-1, the V gene TRBV6-2 or TRBV6-3; D assignment may be TRBD1 or TRBD2 (6 bases each). Looked up from germline, CDR1 is MNHEY and CDR2 is SVGEGT. V was shortened by 5 bases and J by 8 bases, with 13 bases between the two germline ends. This CDR3 spans 13 amino acids. The DNA of the CDR3 is TGTGCCAGCAGTCCGGGGGCGGGGTATGAGCAGTTCTTC. Translated, it gives CASSPGAGYEQFF.

With regard to this clonotype: Given the absence of the conserved phenylalanine or tryptophan at the CDR3 end, a read error is likely. Because the CDR3's place on the DNA is in doubt, the DNA is left out and the CDR3 is given as listed by TCRdb. The chain links TRBV7-8 to TRBJ1-1. The CDR3 length equals 13 residues, ends included. Germline V gene sequence: CDR1 SGHVS, CDR2 FQNEAQ. The chain's CDR3 is CASSLGLNRPIPL.

In the case of this clonotype: Relative to the germline gene, one junction end is altered; a read error may explain this. The rearrangement uses TRBV11-3 and TRBJ2-3; D possibly corresponds to TRBD2 (6 bases). The CDR3 has 16 residues. Germline values: CDR1 SGHNT, CDR2 YENEEA. The CDR3 DNA follows: TGTGCCAGCAGCCTGGGCGGGGTAGGAAGAACAGGTACGCAGTATTTT. Amino acids: CASSLGGVGRTGTQYF.

This clonotype was detected a few times. V and J are TRBV7-2 and TRBJ2-5; the D gene is possibly TRBD2 (7 bases). There are 15 residues in the CDR3. Per germline, CDR1 SGHTA and CDR2 FQGNSA. The V end was cut by 1 base, the J end by 4 bases, with 13 bases between. The CDR3: CASSLVGGGPETQYF. CDR3 sequence (DNA): TGTGCCAGCAGCTTAGTTGGGGGGGGCCCAGAGACCCAGTACTTC. The full variable domain, with the rest looked up from reference TRBV7-2 and TRBJ2-5, is GAGVSQSPSNKVTEKGKDVELRCDPISGHTALYWYRQSLGQGLEFLIYFQGNSAPDKSGLPSDRFSAERTGGSVSTLTIQRTQQEDSAVYLCASSLVGGGPETQYFGPGTRLLVL.

The chain recombines TRBV6-2 or TRBV6-3 with TRBJ1-1; tentative D call: TRBD1 (5 bases). This CDR3 contains 17 residues. V dropped 5 bases and J dropped 1 base, with 20 bases sitting between them. Germline CDR1 reads MNHEY; CDR2 reads SVGEGT. CDR3 sequence (DNA): TGTGCCAGCAGTGCTCCCTCCGGGGGTATTAAGAACACTGAAGCTTTCTTT. Amino acid sequence: CASSAPSGGIKNTEAFF.

This clonotype was seen many times. V is TRBV7-2 and J is TRBJ1-1; 7 nucleotides match TRBD1. This CDR3 is 14 amino acids long. The junction had 8 bases not matched to a gene; V was cut back by 3 bases and J by 7 bases. Germline values: CDR1 SGHTA, CDR2 FQGNSA. CDR3 sequence: CASSFLQGSGEAFF. Here the CDR3 DNA reads TGTGCCAGCAGCTTTTTACAGGGGAGTGGTGAAGCTTTCTTT. The full variable domain, with the rest looked up from reference TRBV7-2 and TRBJ1-1, is GAGVSQSPSNKVTEKGKDVELRCDPISGHTALYWYRQSLGQGLEFLIYFQGNSAPDKSGLPSDRFSAERTGGSVSTLTIQRTQQEDSAVYLCASSFLQGSGEAFFGQGTRLTVV.

The gene calls are TRBV6-5 and TRBJ1-4; D gene uncertain. The CDR3 loop spans 15 amino acids. V lost 5 bases to trimming and J lost 5 bases, with 15 bases between them. Germline-derived CDR1 and CDR2 are MNHEY and SVGAGI. CDR3 nucleotides: TGTGCCAGCAGTCCAAGGAACCGTCGCAATGAAAAACTGTTTTTT. Amino acid sequence: CASSPRNRRNEKLFF.

This clonotype was counted many times. The chain recombines TRBV6-1 with TRBJ1-1; D call uncertain. V was cut by 7 bases and J by 3 bases, with 12 bases left in between. The germline V gene encodes CDR1 MNHNS and CDR2 SASEGT. The CDR3 contains 13 residues. The CDR3 DNA is TGTGCCAGCAAGGGAGGATTTGACACTGAAGCTTTCTTT. Translated: CASKGGFDTEAFF.